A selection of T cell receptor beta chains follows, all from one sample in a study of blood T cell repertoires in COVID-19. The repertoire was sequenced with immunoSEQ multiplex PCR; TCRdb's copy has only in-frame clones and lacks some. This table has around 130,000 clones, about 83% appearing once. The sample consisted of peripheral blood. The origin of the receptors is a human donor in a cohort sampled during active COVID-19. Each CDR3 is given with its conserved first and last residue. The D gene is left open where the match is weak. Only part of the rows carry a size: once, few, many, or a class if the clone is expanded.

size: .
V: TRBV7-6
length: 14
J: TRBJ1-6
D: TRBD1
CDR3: CASSLGQENSPLHF
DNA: TGTGCCAGCAGCCTGGGACAGGAAAATTCACCCCTCCACTTT

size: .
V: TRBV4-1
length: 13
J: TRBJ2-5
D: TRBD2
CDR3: CASSWTSDGTQYF
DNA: TGCGCCAGCAGCTGGACTAGCGACGGGACCCAGTACTTC

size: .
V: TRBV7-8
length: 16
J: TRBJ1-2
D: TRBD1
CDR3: CASSLLGQGANYGYTF
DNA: TGTGCCAGCAGCCTATTGGGACAGGGGGCTAACTATGGCTACACCTTC

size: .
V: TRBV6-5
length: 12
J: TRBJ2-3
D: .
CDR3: CASGSFTDTQYF
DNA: TGTGCCAGCGGCAGTTTCACAGATACGCAGTATTTT

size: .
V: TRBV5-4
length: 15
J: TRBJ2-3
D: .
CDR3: CASGVQAGPTDTQYF
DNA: TGTGCCAGCGGCGTGCAGGCGGGTCCCACAGATACGCAGTATTTT

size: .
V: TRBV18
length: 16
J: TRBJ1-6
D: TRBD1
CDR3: CASSPNLTGGNSPLHF
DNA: TGTGCCAGCTCACCAAACCTTACAGGGGGCAATTCACCCCTCCACTTT

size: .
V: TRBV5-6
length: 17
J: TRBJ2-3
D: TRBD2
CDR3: CASSPAPGLAGADTQYF
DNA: TGTGCCAGCAGCCCCGCCCCCGGACTAGCGGGGGCAGATACGCAGTATTTT

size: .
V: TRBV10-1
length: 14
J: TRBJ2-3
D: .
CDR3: CASSVGGSTDTQYF
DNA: TGCGCCAGCAGTGTGGGGGGTAGCACAGATACGCAGTATTTT

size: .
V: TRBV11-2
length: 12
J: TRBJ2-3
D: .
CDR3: CASSPSTDTQYF
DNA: TGTGCCAGCAGCCCGAGCACAGATACGCAGTATTTT

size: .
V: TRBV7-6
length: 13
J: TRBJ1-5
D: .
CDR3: CASSLGRNQPQHF
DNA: TGTGCCAGCAGCTTAGGGAGAAATCAGCCCCAGCATTTT

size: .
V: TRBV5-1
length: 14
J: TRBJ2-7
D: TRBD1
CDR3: CASSSSQGVYEQYF
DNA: TGCGCCAGCAGCTCCTCACAGGGGGTCTACGAGCAGTACTTC

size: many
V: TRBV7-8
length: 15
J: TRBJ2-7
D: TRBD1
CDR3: CASSTYRGAGYEQYF
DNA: TGTGCCAGCAGCACATACAGGGGCGCAGGATACGAGCAGTACTTC

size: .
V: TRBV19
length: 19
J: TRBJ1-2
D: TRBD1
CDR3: CASSIPPFGRQGMFYGYTF
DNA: TGTGCCAGTAGTATTCCCCCCTTTGGGCGACAGGGGATGTTCTATGGCTACACCTTC

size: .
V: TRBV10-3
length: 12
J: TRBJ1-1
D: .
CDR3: CAIRGAGTEAFF
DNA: TGTGCCATCAGGGGTGCCGGGACTGAAGCTTTCTTT

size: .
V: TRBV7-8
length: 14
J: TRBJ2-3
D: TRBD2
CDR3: CASTRGGGTDTQYF
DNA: TGTGCCAGCACTCGGGGGGGCGGGACAGATACGCAGTATTTT

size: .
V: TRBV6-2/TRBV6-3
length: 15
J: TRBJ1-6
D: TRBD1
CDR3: CASSHRTGNNSPLHF
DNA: TGTGCCAGCAGCCATAGGACAGGGAATAATTCACCCCTCCACTTT

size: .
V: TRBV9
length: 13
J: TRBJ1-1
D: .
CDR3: CASSAQSNTEAFF
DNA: TGTGCCAGCAGCGCCCAATCGAACACTGAAGCTTTCTTT

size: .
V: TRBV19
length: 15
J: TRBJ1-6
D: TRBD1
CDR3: CASTLTGSKNSPLHF
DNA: TGTGCCAGTACCTTGACAGGGTCTAAGAATTCACCCCTCCACTTT

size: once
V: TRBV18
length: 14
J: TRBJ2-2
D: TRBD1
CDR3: CASSLIQGAGELFF
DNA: TGTGCCAGCTCACTCATTCAGGGGGCCGGGGAGCTGTTTTTT

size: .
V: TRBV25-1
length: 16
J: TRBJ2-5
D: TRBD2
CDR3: CASSDTRVGRAETQYF
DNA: TGTGCCAGCAGTGACACCCGTGTTGGGAGGGCGGAGACCCAGTACTTC

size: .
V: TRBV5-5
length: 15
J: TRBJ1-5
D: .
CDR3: CASSQLDRHNQPQHF
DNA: TGTGCCAGCAGCCAGCTTGACAGGCACAATCAGCCCCAGCATTTT

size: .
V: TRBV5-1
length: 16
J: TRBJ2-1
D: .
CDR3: CASSLAGGGGGNEQFF
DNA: TGCGCCAGCAGCTTGGCCGGAGGGGGCGGGGGGAATGAGCAGTTCTTC

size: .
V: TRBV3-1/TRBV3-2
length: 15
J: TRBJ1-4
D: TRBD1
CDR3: CASSYPTGASEKLFF
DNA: TGTGCCAGCAGCTATCCAACAGGGGCGAGTGAAAAACTGTTTTTT

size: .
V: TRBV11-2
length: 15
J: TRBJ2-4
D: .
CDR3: CASSLRRIAKNIQYF
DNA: TGTGCCAGCAGCTTGAGGCGAATTGCCAAAAACATTCAGTACTTC

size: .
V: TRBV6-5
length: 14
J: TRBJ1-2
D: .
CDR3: CASSYSITGHGYTF
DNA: TGTGCCAGCAGTTACTCGATAACAGGGCATGGCTACACCTTC